Listed here are 8 T cell receptor beta chains from one sample, sequenced in a study of blood T cell repertoires in COVID-19. The repertoire was sequenced with immunoSEQ multiplex PCR; TCRdb's copy has only in-frame clones and lacks some. The sample has roughly 100,000 clones; 84% are singletons. The source material was peripheral blood. Source of these receptors: a human donor in a cohort sampled during active or convalescent COVID-19.

The V call is TRBV6-2 or TRBV6-3, the J call TRBJ2-5; tentative D call: TRBD2 (5 bases). CDR3 length equals 15 residues. Germline V gene data show CDR1 as MNHEY and CDR2 as SVGEGT. Trimming left V 7 bases short and J 2 bases short, with 17 bases between. CDR3 loop: CASIPNPRLQETQYF. In nucleotides, the CDR3 is TGTGCCAGCATCCCCAACCCCCGACTACAAGAGACCCAGTACTTC.

The rearrangement links TRBV2 to TRBJ1-1, with D uncertain. In germline, CDR1 is SNHLY, CDR2 FYNNEI. Between the trimmed V and J ends, which lost 4 bases and 0 bases, there was a span of 9 bases. The CDR3 contains 14 residues. CDR3 amino acids: CASSGASMNTEAFF. DNA of the CDR3: TGTGCCAGCAGTGGGGCCAGCATGAACACTGAAGCTTTCTTT. The variable domain in full, with the rest retrieved from reference TRBV2 and TRBJ1-1, is EPEVTQTPSHQVTQMGQEVILRCVPISNHLYFYWYRQILGQKVEFLVSFYNNEISEKSEIFDDQFSVERPDGSNFTLKIRSTKLEDSAMYFCASSGASMNTEAFFGQGTRLTVV.

J is TRBJ1-2 and V is TRBV11-3, with D unresolved. The CDR3 sequence is 14 residues long. The V gene lost 5 bases and the J gene lost 2 bases, with 12 bases spanning the gap. CDR1 and CDR2 from the germline V gene are SGHNT and YENEEA. The CDR3 coding sequence is TGTGCCAGCAGCCCGAGAGGGTTAAACTATGGCTACACCTTC. It encodes CASSPRGLNYGYTF.

This sequence joins TRBV5-1 and TRBJ1-2; D is undetermined. V was pared by 0 bases and J by 2 bases, with 5 bases between. Germline CDR1 and CDR2: SGHRS and YFSETQ. CDR3 length equals 13 residues. CDR3 amino acids: CASSLEENYGYTF. CDR3 coding DNA: TGCGCCAGCAGCTTGGAGGAGAACTATGGCTACACCTTC. The full variable domain, with the rest looked up from reference TRBV5-1 and TRBJ1-2, is KAGVTQTPRYLIKTRGQQVTLSCSPISGHRSVSWYQQTPGQGLQFLFEYFSETQRNKGNFPGRFSGRQFSNSRSEMNVSTLELGDSALYLCASSLEENYGYTFGSGTRLTVV.

The chain employs TRBV19 and TRBJ2-2, with TRBD1 identical over 9 bases. This CDR3 spans 16 amino acids. The V and J ends lost 11 bases and 2 bases, in that order; junction bases with no gene match: 12. Germline V gene lookup returns CDR1 LNHDA and CDR2 SQIVND (reference sequence). The CDR3 protein is CAGLGQGLSNTGELFF. DNA of the CDR3: TGTGCCGGGCTGGGACAGGGCCTCTCTAACACCGGGGAGCTGTTTTTT.

This sequence joins TRBV7-9 and TRBJ2-1, with TRBD2 matching over 11 bases. Losses at the gene ends were 6 bases for V and 2 bases for J; bases not matched to a gene: 9. The CDR3 runs 17 residues. Germline V gene sequence: CDR1 SEHNR, CDR2 FQNEAQ (reference sequence). Here the CDR3 DNA reads TGTGCCAGCAGTCGTATAGCGGGGGGGCCACCCTACAATGAGCAGTTCTTC. This encodes CASSRIAGGPPYNEQFF.

The chain employs TRBV9 and TRBJ2-3; 9 bases map to TRBD2. Trimming at V came to 1 base and at J to 5 bases, leaving 8 bases not matched to a gene. The CDR3 covers 16 residues. Germline V gene sequence: CDR1 SGDLS, CDR2 YYNGEE. CDR3 sequence: CASSVSLAGDVDTQYF. The CDR3 nucleotides read TGTGCCAGCAGCGTAAGTTTAGCGGGGGACGTAGATACGCAGTATTTT.

This clone turned up a few times. This sequence joins TRBV6-5 and TRBJ1-2; unclear D gene. Germline V lookup: CDR1 MNHEY, CDR2 SVGAGI. The CDR3 consists of 15 residues. The germline V and J ends were trimmed by 6 bases and 7 bases, with 21 bases remaining between them. The CDR3 reads CASRPPGVLGGGYTF. DNA for the CDR3: TGTGCCAGCAGGCCCCCCGGGGTTCTAGGTGGTGGCTACACCTTC.